Reported below is one T cell receptor beta chain. This specimen belongs to a study of cytomegalovirus exposure and HLA in healthy donors. The PCR had 60 Vbeta and 13 Jbeta primers. Produced via immunoSEQ multiplex PCR; TCRdb's table is partial and in-frame only. The sample records 150,000 to 160,000 clones, 60% to 80% being singletons. This sequence was found in a man aged 25 to 45 in good health and CMV-seropositive. The sequencing input was PBMCs.

The DNA for the CDR3 is TGCGCCAGCAGCTTCGAGCGTCGCACAGATACGCAGTATTTT. It codes for CASSFERRTDTQYF. The chain carries TRBV5-1 and TRBJ2-3; D gene ambiguous. Germline V gives CDR1 SGHRS, CDR2 YFSETQ. The germline V and J ends were trimmed by 2 bases and 1 base, with 8 bases remaining between them. CDR3 length equals 14 residues.